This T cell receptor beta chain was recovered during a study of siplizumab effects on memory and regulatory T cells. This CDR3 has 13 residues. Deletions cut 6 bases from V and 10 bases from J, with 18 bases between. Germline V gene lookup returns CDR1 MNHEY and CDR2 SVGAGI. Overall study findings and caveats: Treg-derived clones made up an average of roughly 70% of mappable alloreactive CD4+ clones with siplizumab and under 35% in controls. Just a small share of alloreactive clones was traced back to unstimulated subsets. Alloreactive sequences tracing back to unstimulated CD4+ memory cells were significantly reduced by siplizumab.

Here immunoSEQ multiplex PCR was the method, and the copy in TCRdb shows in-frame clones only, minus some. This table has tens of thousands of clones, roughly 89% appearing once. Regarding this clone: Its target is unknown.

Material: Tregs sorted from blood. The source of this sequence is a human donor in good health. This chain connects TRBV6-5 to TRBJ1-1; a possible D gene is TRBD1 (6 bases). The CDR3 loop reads CASRPQGGKGAFF. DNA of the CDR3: TGTGCCAGCAGGCCACAGGGCGGGAAGGGAGCTTTCTTT.